The T cell receptor beta chain described here comes from a study of T cells in Graves' hyperthyroidism and ophthalmopathy. CDR3 length equals 13 residues. Germline V CDR1 and CDR2: SGHVS, FNYEAQ. From RNA transcripts, TCR beta CDR3 regions were amplified. An initial round of RT-PCR targeting the TCR CDR3 relied on the HTBI primer set. From the multiplex PCR reads, TCRdb called clonotypes with MiXCR, one entry per CDR3 protein. The data show about 840,000 distinct CDR3 sequences, with 38% seen just once and 7.5% to 9.5% held by the top ten. About this clonotype itself: The junction shows a germline mismatch at one end, possibly a read error.

PBMCs were sourced from around 10 ml fresh peripheral blood. V is TRBV7-6 and J is TRBJ2-7; D possibly matches TRBD1 or TRBD2 (5 bases each). Material for sequencing was blood. This TCR derives from a man younger than 35 with Graves' hyperthyroidism. CDR3 sequence: CASSLGTGYGQYF. For the CDR3, the DNA is TGTGCCAGCAGCTTGGGGACGGGCTACGGGCAGTACTTC.